A selection of T cell receptor beta chains follows, all from one sample in a study of T cells after yellow fever vaccination. TCRdb passed the 5' RACE reads through MiXCR, listing each CDR3 protein once. The sample includes some 250,000 distinct CDR3 sequences, over 3% of them seen just once. The specimen comprised PBMCs, sampled 15 days after the yellow fever booster vaccination. All receptors come from a man aged 18 to 30 who received the YFV17D yellow fever vaccine. The CDR3 runs from the conserved cysteine through the conserved F or W. The D gene is left open where the match is weak. Rows give clone size only sometimes, using once, few, many, or a class for an expanded clone.

j_call d_call cdr3_length v_call clone_size cdr3_nt cdr3_aa
TRBJ2-5 - 15 TRBV6-2/TRBV6-3 many TGTGCCAGCAGTTACGACAGCGTATACCAAGAGACCCAGTACTTC CASSYDSVYQETQYF
TRBJ2-5 TRBD2 14 TRBV29-1 many TGCAGCGTGGGACTAGCGGGGGGGAGGGAGACCCAGTACTTC CSVGLAGGRETQYF
TRBJ2-1 - 16 TRBV9 many TGTGCCAGCAGCGGGGACGTCGCCAATACTAACAATGAGCAGTTCTTC CASSGDVANTNNEQFF
TRBJ1-2 - 12 TRBV7-2 - TGTGCCAGCAGCCTCGCCGTGGATGGCTACACCTTC CASSLAVDGYTF
TRBJ2-7 - 14 TRBV4-2 many TGTGCCAGCAGCCAAGAATGGTCCGTCGACGAGCAGTACTTC CASSQEWSVDEQYF
TRBJ2-5 TRBD2 17 TRBV5-6 many TGTGCCAGCAGCGGCGGGGGGGCCTACTCATCCCAAGAGACCCAGTACTTC CASSGGGAYSSQETQYF
TRBJ2-7 TRBD2 15 TRBV4-2 many TGTGCCAGCAGCCAAGAGGGCGGGGGGTCCTACGAGCAGTACTTC CASSQEGGGSYEQYF
TRBJ2-6 - 15 TRBV7-2 many TGTGCCAGCAGCTTTTTTTGGTCTGGGGCCAACGTCCTGACTTTC CASSFFWSGANVLTF
TRBJ2-7 - 15 TRBV4-1 many TGCGCCAGCAGCCAAGCTCCCCCGGAGGGCTACGAGCAGTACTTC CASSQAPPEGYEQYF
TRBJ2-3 TRBD2 16 TRBV7-2 many TGTGCCAGCAGCCTTATAGCGGGCGGACTCACAGATACGCAGTATTTT CASSLIAGGLTDTQYF
TRBJ2-5 TRBD2 14 TRBV20-1 many TGCAGTGCTAGAGCTACTAGCGGGGGCGAGACCCAGTACTTC CSARATSGGETQYF
TRBJ2-7 - 12 TRBV10-1 many TGCGCCAGCAGTGAGTCGGGGTACGAGCAGTACTTC CASSESGYEQYF
TRBJ2-5 - 11 TRBV2 - TGTGCCAGCAGTGGATCAGAGACCCAGTACTTC CASSGSETQYF
TRBJ2-5 - 14 TRBV11-1 many TGTGCCAGCAGCTTAACTCTAGCTGCAGAGACCCAGTACTTC CASSLTLAAETQYF
TRBJ2-3 - 14 TRBV5-1 many TGCGCCAGCAGGATCGGGTCCGGGGAAGATACGCAGTATTTT CASRIGSGEDTQYF
TRBJ1-5 - 13 TRBV4-3 many TGCGCCAGCAGCCAAGATCTGGAGCAGCCCCAGCATTTT CASSQDLEQPQHF
TRBJ2-5 - 14 TRBV5-4 - TGTGCCAGCAGCGCACCGGGTACCCAAGAGACCCAGTACTTC CASSAPGTQETQYF
TRBJ1-4 TRBD1 13 TRBV29-1 - TGCAGCGCTGAGGGAGGGGGCGGAGAAAAACTGTTTTTT CSAEGGGGEKLFF
TRBJ2-7 - 12 TRBV5-1 many TGCGCCAGCATAGGGGACTCCTACGAGCAGTACTTC CASIGDSYEQYF
TRBJ2-1 TRBD2 17 TRBV6-6 many TGTGCCAGCAGTTACTCCGCCGGACTAGCGGGGCTCAATGAGCAGTTCTTC CASSYSAGLAGLNEQFF
TRBJ2-4 - 14 TRBV11-2 many TGTGCCAGCAGCTTCGGGGGGCCCAAAAACATTCAGTACTTC CASSFGGPKNIQYF
TRBJ2-1 - 14 TRBV5-1 many TGCGCCAGCAGCTTGGGACAGGATGTCGATGAGCAGTTCTTC CASSLGQDVDEQFF
TRBJ1-2 TRBD1 16 TRBV5-1 many TGCGCCAGCAGTGGGGACAGGGGCCCCCTGGACTATGGCTACACCTTC CASSGDRGPLDYGYTF
TRBJ1-5 - 14 TRBV12-3/TRBV12-4 many TGTGCCAGCGGAATTAGACGGGGATTGCAGCCCCAGCATTTT CASGIRRGLQPQHF
TRBJ2-1 TRBD1 16 TRBV4-3 many TGCGCCAGCAGCCAGGACCCCCGAGGGGGCGCGAATGAGCAGTTCTTC CASSQDPRGGANEQFF
TRBJ2-2 - 14 TRBV5-1 many TGCGCCAGCAGCCATGGAGGGAGGTCCGGGGAGCTGTTTTTT CASSHGGRSGELFF
TRBJ2-7 TRBD1 15 TRBV7-2 many TGTGCCAGCAGCTCCCCGACAGGGTTGGACTACGAGCAGTACTTC CASSSPTGLDYEQYF
TRBJ2-3 - 14 TRBV25-1 - TGTGCCAGCAGCCTAGGCAGGGGTGTGGATACGCAGTATTTT CASSLGRGVDTQYF
TRBJ2-3 - 15 TRBV20-1 many TGCAGTGCTCCTCAAAGACAGGGAGGCGCAGATACGCAGTATTTT CSAPQRQGGADTQYF
TRBJ2-3 - 13 TRBV5-4 - TGTGCCAGCAGCCCCCCCTTAGCAGATACGCAGAATTTT CASSPPLADTQNF
TRBJ2-1 - 11 TRBV2 many TGTGCCAGCAGGGCGAGCAATGAGCAGTTCTTC CASRASNEQFF
TRBJ2-2 - 15 TRBV6-1 many TGTGCCAGCAGTGAAACCCCAGCCGGGACCGGGGAGCTGTTTTTT CASSETPAGTGELFF
TRBJ2-2 - 13 TRBV15 many TGTGCCACCAGCAGTGGAAGTTCCGGGGAGCTGTTTTTT CATSSGSSGELFF
TRBJ2-1 TRBD1 16 TRBV27 many TGTGCCAGCAGTTCACGACAGGGGGCCTCCTACAATGAGCAGTTCTTC CASSSRQGASYNEQFF
TRBJ1-6 - 13 TRBV4-3 - TGCGCCAGCAGCCAAGACCCAACAGCACCCCTCCACTTT CASSQDPTAPLHF
TRBJ1-2 - 13 TRBV7-2 many TGTGCCAGCAGCCAGGGGTCGGGCTATGGCTACACCTTC CASSQGSGYGYTF
TRBJ2-1 TRBD2 16 TRBV5-4 many TGTGCCAGCAGCTTGGGGGCTAGCGGGGGCTACAATGAGCAGTTCTTC CASSLGASGGYNEQFF
TRBJ2-2 TRBD1 14 TRBV19 - TGTGCCAGTAGTAACAGGGGGAGCACCGGGGAGCTGTTTTTT CASSNRGSTGELFF
TRBJ2-5 - 15 TRBV3-1 many TGTGCCAGCAGCCAAGATCCAGGTTCTCGGGAGACCCAGTACTTC CASSQDPGSRETQYF
TRBJ2-7 - 15 TRBV29-1 many TGCAGCGTTGAGTGGCTTCGAGACAGAAACTACGAGCAGTACTTC CSVEWLRDRNYEQYF